The clone carrying this T cell receptor beta chain was found once. The sample comes from a study of control samples from healthy donors and cancer patients. Assay: immunoSEQ multiplex PCR; the TCRdb copy retains only in-frame clones and omits some. The sample records 90,000 to 150,000 clones, more than 70% being singletons. Between the trimmed V and J ends, which lost 4 bases and 5 bases, there was a span of 12 bases. Germline V gene lookup returns CDR1 MNHEY and CDR2 SVGAGI. The CDR3 runs to 15 residues. This chain uses TRBV6-5 with TRBJ1-6; a weak D match, TRBD1 (5 bases). The receptor's source is a man between 40 and 49 years old in good health. The sample was blood. CDR3 residues: CASSFRRGNNSPLHF. The CDR3 DNA reads TGTGCCAGCAGTTTCCGAAGGGGCAATAATTCACCCCTCCACTTT.